The sequence of this T cell receptor (beta chain) was determined in a study of T cells in narcolepsy (dated by TCRdb to 2017 to 2018). About the study as a whole: Patients with narcolepsy type 1 or type 2 (NT1, NT2) were enrolled in the study together with healthy control donors. The study sought autoreactive T cells targeting hypocretin neuron self-antigens (hypocretin, TRIB2) in narcolepsy patients, using TCR Vbeta sequencing to track clonotypes in blood and CSF. Summary of the overall study and its limitations: Plots comparing CSF and blood CD4+ T cell clonotypes from the same patient highlighted HCRT-specific and TRIB2-specific autoreactive clonotypes. Numbers of sequenced blood memory CD4+ clonotypes were comparable, averaging roughly 37,000 in patients and more than 30,000 in controls. Certain blood memory CD4+ repertoires from patients and controls had no sequences that matched autoreactive T cell clones. Autoreactive clonotypes were reported to be detected serially in the blood of the same patients and of different patients, but not in the blood of healthy controls.

Library preparation employed the immunoSEQ multiplex PCR assay. The table was pulled from immuneACCESS by TCRdb, which kept in-frame rearrangements only. Such tables lose some clones; where checked, under half of the loss comes from unresolved V genes, and the rest has no known cause. For this sample there are under 30,000 clones; roughly four fifths appear just once. Of the sample, over 0.9% falls within the top ten clones. Of note for this clone: This clone's antigen is unknown. Per-nucleotide qualities are absent, and no much larger clonotype sits a single base away.

For TCR Vbeta sequencing, memory CD4+ T cells were sorted ex vivo from the peripheral blood of narcolepsy patients and healthy controls. Deletion took 6 bases off V and 0 bases off J, with a span of 18 bases between the germline ends. Spanning cysteine to phenylalanine, the CDR3 consists of 16 amino acids. Solely the CDR3 DNA is kept, with 48 bases framed from the first base. According to the germline V gene, CDR1 reads SNHLY and CDR2 reads FYNNEI. Here the chain combines TRBV2 and TRBJ2-7, with TRBD2 as a weak D call on 6 bases. Sequences were obtained from CD45RA- memory CD4+ T cells from PBMCs. The intended sense of this specimen's cell subset or site label: memory T cells sorted ex vivo from peripheral blood. The TCR was taken from a human donor with narcolepsy. The nucleotide sequence is TGTGCCAGCAGCAGAAGGGGTGGAGGGCTCTCCTACGAGCAGTACTTC. It encodes CASSRRGGGLSYEQYF.